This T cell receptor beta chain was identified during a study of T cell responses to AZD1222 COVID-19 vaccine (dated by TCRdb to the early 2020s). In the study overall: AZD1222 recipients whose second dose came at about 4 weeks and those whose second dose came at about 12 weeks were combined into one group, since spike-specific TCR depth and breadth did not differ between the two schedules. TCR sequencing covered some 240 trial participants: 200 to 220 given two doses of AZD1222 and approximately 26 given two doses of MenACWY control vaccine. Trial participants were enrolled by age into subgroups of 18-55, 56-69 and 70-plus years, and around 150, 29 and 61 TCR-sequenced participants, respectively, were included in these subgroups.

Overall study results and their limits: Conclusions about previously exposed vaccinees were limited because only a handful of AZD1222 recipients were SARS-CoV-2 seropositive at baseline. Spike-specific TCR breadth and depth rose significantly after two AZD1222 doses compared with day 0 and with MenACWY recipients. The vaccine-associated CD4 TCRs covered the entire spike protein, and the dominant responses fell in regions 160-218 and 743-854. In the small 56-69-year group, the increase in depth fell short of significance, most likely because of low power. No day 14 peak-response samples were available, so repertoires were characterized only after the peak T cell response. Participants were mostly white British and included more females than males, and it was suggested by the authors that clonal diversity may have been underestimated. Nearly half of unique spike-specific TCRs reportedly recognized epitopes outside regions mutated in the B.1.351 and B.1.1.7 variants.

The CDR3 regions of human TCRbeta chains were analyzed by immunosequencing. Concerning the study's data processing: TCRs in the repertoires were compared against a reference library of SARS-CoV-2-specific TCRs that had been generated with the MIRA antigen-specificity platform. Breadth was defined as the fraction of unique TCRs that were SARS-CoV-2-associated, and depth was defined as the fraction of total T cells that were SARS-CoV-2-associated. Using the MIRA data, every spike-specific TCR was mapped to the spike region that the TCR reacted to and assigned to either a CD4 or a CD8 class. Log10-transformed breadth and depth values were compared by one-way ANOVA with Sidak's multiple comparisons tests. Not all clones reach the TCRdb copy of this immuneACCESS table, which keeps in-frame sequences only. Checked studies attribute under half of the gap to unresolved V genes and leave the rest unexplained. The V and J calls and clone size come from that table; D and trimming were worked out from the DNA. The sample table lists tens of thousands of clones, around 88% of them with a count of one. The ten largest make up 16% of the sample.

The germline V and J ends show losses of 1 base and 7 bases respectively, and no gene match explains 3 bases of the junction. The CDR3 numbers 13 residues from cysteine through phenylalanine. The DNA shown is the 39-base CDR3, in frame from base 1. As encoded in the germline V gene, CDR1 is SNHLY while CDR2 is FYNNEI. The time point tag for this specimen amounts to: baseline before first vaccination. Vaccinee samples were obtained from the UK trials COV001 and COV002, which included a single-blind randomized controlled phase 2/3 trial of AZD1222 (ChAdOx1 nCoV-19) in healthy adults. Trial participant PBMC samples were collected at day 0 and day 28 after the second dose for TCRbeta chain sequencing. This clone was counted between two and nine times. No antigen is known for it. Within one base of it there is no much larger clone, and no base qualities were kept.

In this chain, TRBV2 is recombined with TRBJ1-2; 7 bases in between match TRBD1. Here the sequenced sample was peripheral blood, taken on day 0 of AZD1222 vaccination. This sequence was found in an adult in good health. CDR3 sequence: CASSEGTGLGYTF. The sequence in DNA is TGTGCCAGCAGTGAAGGGACAGGACTTGGCTACACCTTC.